The 24 T cell receptor beta chains in this list originate from one sample, sequenced in a study of T-cell memory formation after mild COVID-19. TCRdb recomputed calls from the 5' RACE reads with MiXCR, one row per CDR3 protein. In the table there are about 430,000 distinct CDR3 sequences, roughly 18% of which are singletons. Input material: PBMCs or a T cell subset sorted from them (not recorded which). These receptors all come from a man between 18 and 29 years old who had mild COVID-19 (a few samples of this study predate the infection). Cell type and time point are not known.

V gene TRBV7-2 combines with J gene TRBJ1-2; the D gene is possibly TRBD1 (5 bases). Between the trimmed V and J ends, which lost 1 base and 6 bases, there was a span of 12 bases. The CDR3 length is 14 residues. The germline V gene encodes CDR1 SGHTA and CDR2 FQGNSA. This CDR3 is CASSLGQSIDGYTF. The CDR3, as DNA: TGTGCCAGCAGCTTAGGACAGTCAATCGATGGCTACACCTTC.

The rearrangement joins TRBV7-9 to TRBJ2-3; TRBD1 agrees at 7 bases. CDR3 length: 13 amino acids. J gave up 6 bases and V 3 bases, and 3 bases lay outside the gene matches. Germline assignment: CDR1 SEHNR and CDR2 FQNEAQ (reference sequence). The CDR3 spells CASSLPQGDTQYF. The DNA of the CDR3 is TGTGCCAGCAGCTTGCCACAGGGGGATACGCAGTATTTT.

The CDR3, as DNA: TGTGCCAGCAGCTTCGAAGCTGGCCGGGGGGCGCGAGATACGCAGTATTTT. This sequence encodes CASSFEAGRGARDTQYF. The chain links TRBV7-2 to TRBJ2-3; D perhaps matches TRBD2 (7 bases). Trimming left V 3 bases short and J 5 bases short, with 21 bases between. This CDR3 spans 17 amino acids. Per the germline V gene, CDR1 is SGHTA and CDR2 is FQGNSA.

The chain is built from TRBV4-1 and TRBJ1-1, with a weak D call TRBD1 (5 bases). Deletions cut 1 base from V and 2 bases from J, with 8 bases between. Germline V gene sequence: CDR1 MGHRA, CDR2 YSYEKL. The CDR3 spans 14 residues. The CDR3 spells CASSQGGLNTEAFF. The DNA of the CDR3 is TGCGCCAGCAGCCAAGGGGGGTTAAACACTGAAGCTTTCTTT.

This sequence joins TRBV5-1 and TRBJ1-2; the D is unclear. Germline loops: CDR1 SGHRS, CDR2 YFSETQ. The CDR3 length is 14 residues. Trimming stripped 3 bases from V and 3 bases from J, with 12 bases between. The CDR3 spells CASSSPPKDYGYTF. CDR3 nucleotides: TGCGCCAGCAGCTCCCCCCCGAAAGACTATGGCTACACCTTC.

This clonotype turned up a few times. The chain employs TRBV11-2 and TRBJ2-3; D is perhaps TRBD2 (6 bases). Germline-derived CDR1 and CDR2 are SGHAT and FQNNGV. Trimming removed 5 bases from V and 3 bases from J, with 18 bases in between. The CDR3 contains 16 residues. The CDR3 DNA reads as TGTGCCAGCAGCAGTTTAGGGATGGGAGGTACAGATACGCAGTATTTT. It codes for CASSSLGMGGTDTQYF.

The CDR3 DNA sequence: TGTGCCAGCAGTTACTCTAACCTAAGACAAGGGTTTCGTTCACCCCTCCACTTT. Amino acids: CASSYSNLRQGFRSPLHF. The chain carries TRBV6-2 or TRBV6-3 and TRBJ1-6; no reliable D call. V was pared by 0 bases and J by 9 bases, with 21 bases between. This CDR3 is 18 amino acids long. CDR1 is MNHEY, CDR2 SVGEGT, per germline.

The chain couples TRBV30 to TRBJ1-2, with D possibly matching TRBD1 (5 bases). CDR1 is GTSNPN, CDR2 SVGIG, per germline (reference sequence). The V end was cut by 2 bases, the J end by 4 bases, with 11 bases between. The CDR3 is made up of 13 amino acids. CDR3 in amino acids: CAWSPARVYGYTF. CDR3 nucleotides: TGTGCCTGGAGTCCCGCCAGGGTCTATGGCTACACCTTC.

Written as DNA, the CDR3 is TGTGCCAGCAGCTTACAGTCAGGGACAGCTTTCTTT. Its translation is CASSLQSGTAFF. The V and J genes are TRBV7-2 and TRBJ1-1; a possible D gene is TRBD1 (5 bases). The CDR3 covers 12 residues. CDR1 and CDR2 (germline): SGHTA, FQGNSA. The V gene lost 2 bases and the J gene lost 10 bases, with 11 bases spanning the gap.

The chain couples TRBV5-1 to TRBJ2-5, with 7 bases identical to TRBD1. The ends lost 0 bases at V and 3 bases at J; junction bases unmatched: 5. The CDR3 runs 15 residues. Germline V CDR1 and CDR2: SGHRS, YFSETQ. CDR3 DNA sequence: TGCGCCAGCAGCTTGGGCGACAGGGCAGAAGAGACCCAGTACTTC. Translating gives CASSLGDRAEETQYF.

V usage is TRBV18 and J usage is TRBJ2-1, with unresolved D. CDR3 size: 14 residues. Germline CDR1 reads KGHSH; CDR2 reads LQKENI. Trimming stripped 2 bases from V and 6 bases from J, with 11 bases between. This chain's CDR3 is CASSPSFQVNEQFF. The CDR3 nucleotides read TGTGCCAGCTCACCATCGTTTCAGGTCAATGAGCAGTTCTTC.

This clonotype has a handful of counts. The chain joins TRBV6-6 to TRBJ1-1; D unresolved. In germline, CDR1 is MNHNY, CDR2 SVGAGI (reference sequence). V lost 6 bases and J lost 5, with 7 bases in between. This CDR3 region has 11 residues. CDR3 bases: TGTGCCAGCAGCGTGAGAACTGAAGCTTTCTTT. Encoded protein: CASSVRTEAFF.

Ten or more counts support this clonotype. The chain uses TRBV7-3 and TRBJ2-5; D remains ambiguous. Trimming shortened V by 5 bases and J by 2 bases, and 12 bases separated the two germline ends. Per germline, CDR1 SGHTA and CDR2 FQGTGA. The CDR3 spans 14 residues. DNA of the CDR3: TGTGCCAGCAGCCCCACGGCAACTCAAGAGACCCAGTACTTC. It specifies CASSPTATQETQYF.

This clonotype was picked up a small number of times. V and J are TRBV11-2 and TRBJ1-1; no reliable D call. The CDR3 contains 15 residues. Trimming took 6 bases from V and 0 from J, leaving 14 bases between them. The germline V gene has CDR1 SGHAT and CDR2 FQNNGV. CDR3 protein: CASRTNSRMNTEAFF. In DNA form, the CDR3 reads TGTGCCAGCAGGACGAACAGCCGTATGAACACTGAAGCTTTCTTT.

In its sample, this clonotype was seen a few times. The chain uses TRBV20-1 and TRBJ2-3; TRBD2 matches 7 bases. Trimming cost V 5 bases and J 4 bases; bases outside gene matches: 6. CDR3 length: 13 residues. CDR1 DFQATT and CDR2 SNEGSKA come from the germline V gene (reference sequence). This CDR3 is CSAPQLASDTQYF. In DNA form, the CDR3 reads TGCAGTGCTCCTCAACTAGCGTCAGATACGCAGTATTTT.

V is TRBV7-2 and J is TRBJ1-1; possible D gene TRBD1, 5 bases. V shed 4 bases and J shed 4 bases, with 13 bases lying between them. This CDR3 region has 14 residues. Germline CDR1 SGHTA, CDR2 FQGNSA. The CDR3: CASSSYQGVTEAFF. CDR3 bases: TGTGCCAGCAGCTCCTACCAGGGAGTCACTGAAGCTTTCTTT.

This clonotype was detected many times. V usage is TRBV11-2 and J usage is TRBJ2-7; no definite D call. The CDR3 contains 14 residues. V was shortened by 3 bases and J by 5 bases, with 14 bases between the two germline ends. Per germline, CDR1 SGHAT and CDR2 FQNNGV. Here the CDR3 DNA reads TGTGCCAGCAGCTTCGACCTTTCTAGGGACGAGCAGTACTTC. It translates to CASSFDLSRDEQYF.

This clonotype was seen only a few times. The rearrangement links TRBV7-2 to TRBJ2-7; 11 bases are a match to TRBD2. Trimming removed 0 bases from V and 0 bases from J; junction bases left unmatched: 1. The germline V gene has CDR1 SGHTA and CDR2 FQGNSA. The CDR3 consists of 16 residues. Written as DNA, the CDR3 is TGTGCCAGCAGCTTAGCCGGGACTAGCGGCTCCTACGAGCAGTACTTC. It translates to CASSLAGTSGSYEQYF.

This clonotype came up a few times. This rearrangement joins TRBV6-2 or TRBV6-3 to TRBJ2-7; a possible D gene is TRBD1 (6 bases). The CDR3 has 13 amino acids. CDR1 and CDR2 from the germline V gene are MNHEY and SVGEGT. The V gene lost 5 bases and the J gene lost 4 bases, with 12 bases spanning the gap. CDR3 in amino acids: CASSTDSWYEQYV. CDR3 sequence (DNA): TGTGCCAGCAGTACGGACAGCTGGTACGAGCAGTACGTC.

The rearrangement joins TRBV18 to TRBJ1-2; no clear D. Germline V CDR1 and CDR2: KGHSH, LQKENI. Trimming took 2 bases from V and 2 from J, leaving 12 bases between them. The CDR3 is 15 amino acids. CDR3 nucleotides: TGTGCCAGCTCACCATCGTCAGTTCGGAACTATGGCTACACCTTC. This translates into CASSPSSVRNYGYTF.

The chain recombines TRBV5-1 with TRBJ1-1; the D is unclear. Germline V lookup: CDR1 SGHRS, CDR2 YFSETQ. V was cut by 0 bases and J by 1 base, with 7 bases left in between. This CDR3 comprises 14 residues. CDR3 DNA sequence: TGCGCCAGCAGCTTGGTCCCGGGGAACACTGAAGCTTTCTTT. Translation: CASSLVPGNTEAFF.

There are a few counts of this clonotype. V usage is TRBV6-1 and J usage is TRBJ2-7; D call uncertain. The CDR3 runs 10 residues. The V gene lost 8 bases and the J gene lost 6 bases, with 8 bases spanning the gap. Germline V gives CDR1 MNHNS, CDR2 SASEGT. The CDR3 loop is CASGLGEQYF. The DNA of the CDR3 is TGTGCCAGCGGGTTGGGCGAGCAGTACTTC.

This clonotype was counted only a few times. The V gene is TRBV2, the J gene TRBJ1-2; D unclear. This CDR3 has 12 residues. Germline V gene lookup returns CDR1 SNHLY and CDR2 FYNNEI. The V and J ends lost 4 bases and 7 bases respectively, with 10 bases between them. The CDR3: CASSVRFSGYTF. CDR3 in DNA: TGTGCCAGCAGTGTACGGTTCTCTGGCTACACCTTC.

This clonotype was observed a handful of times. The rearrangement uses TRBV7-2 and TRBJ1-5; D might be TRBD1 (5 bases). The CDR3 has 15 residues. Germline lookup yields CDR1 SGHTA and CDR2 FQGNSA. V was cut by 0 bases and J by 4 bases, with 10 bases left in between. CDR3 amino acids: CASSLASGTNQPQHF. The CDR3 DNA follows: TGTGCCAGCAGCTTAGCGTCAGGGACTAATCAGCCCCAGCATTTT.